This T cell receptor (beta chain) was identified during a study of glioma-infiltrating T cells. The study, taken as a whole, reports: Non-neoplastic patients had below-expected tissue-blood divergence, while all gliomas exceeded expectation. Tissue and blood shared very few CDR3 sequences.

The CDR3 is 16 residues long. From germline, CDR1 is MGHRA and CDR2 YSYEKL. Trimming shortened V by 0 bases and J by 7 bases, and 16 bases separated the two germline ends. This clonotype was recorded at least ten times. Its antigen is currently unknown. TCR alpha and beta CDR3 regions were amplified from RNA using iRepertoire nested multiplex PCR. One-step reverse transcription and amplification started from approximately 100-400 ng of tissue mRNA or PBMC total RNA. TCRdb passed the multiplex PCR reads through MiXCR, listing each CDR3 protein once. The table records about 3,400 distinct CDR3 sequences, approximately 15% of them present only once.

This receptor was identified in a human donor with low-grade glioma or glioblastoma, undergoing nonglioma brain surgery, or in good health (not recorded which). The V call is TRBV4-1, the J call TRBJ1-5; D unresolved. Sequenced material: glioma tissue, nonneoplastic brain tissue, or PBMCs (not recorded which). The CDR3 DNA is TGCGCCAGCAGCCAAGAAGTGGGGAGAGTATACCAGCCCCAGCATTTT. Amino acid sequence: CASSQEVGRVYQPQHF.